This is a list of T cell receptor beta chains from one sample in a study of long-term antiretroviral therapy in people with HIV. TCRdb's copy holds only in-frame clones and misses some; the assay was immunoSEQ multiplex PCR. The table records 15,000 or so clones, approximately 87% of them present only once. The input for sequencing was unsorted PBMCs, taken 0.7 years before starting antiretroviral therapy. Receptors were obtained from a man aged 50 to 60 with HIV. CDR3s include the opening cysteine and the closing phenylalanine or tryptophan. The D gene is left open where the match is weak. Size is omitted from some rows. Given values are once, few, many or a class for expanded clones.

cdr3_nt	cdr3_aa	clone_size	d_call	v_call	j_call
TGTGCCAGCAGCTCAGGCACCGGGGAGCTGTTTTTT	CASSSGTGELFF	few	.	TRBV7-9	TRBJ2-2
TGCGCCAGCAGCCAAGAGGGGCGGGTTAACTATGGCTACACCTTC	CASSQEGRVNYGYTF	once	.	TRBV4-1	TRBJ1-2
TGCGCCAGCAGCCCGGGGGGCGGGGGGCCATGGGATACGCAGTATTTT	CASSPGGGGPWDTQYF	.	TRBD2	TRBV5-1	TRBJ2-3
TGTGCCAGCAGTCCCGTAGGCGGGGGGCGTAGCGGGGAGCTGTTTTTT	CASSPVGGGRSGELFF	medium-sized	TRBD2	TRBV27	TRBJ2-2
TGTGCCAGCAGGACAGGGGGAACGAAAGAGACCCAGTACTTC	CASRTGGTKETQYF	.	TRBD1	TRBV7-9	TRBJ2-5
TGTGCCAGCAGTCCTAGCTGGAGCTCCTACGAGCAGTACTTC	CASSPSWSSYEQYF	.	.	TRBV27	TRBJ2-7
TGTGCCAGTAAACCGGGACTAGCGGTCTACGAGCAGTACTTC	CASKPGLAVYEQYF	.	TRBD2	TRBV19	TRBJ2-7
TGTGCCACCAGCCGGAGGGAAGGGAACACTGAAGCTTTCTTT	CATSRREGNTEAFF	.	.	TRBV15	TRBJ1-1
TGTGCCAGCAGCCACGGACAGGGAGAGACTGAAGCTTTCTTT	CASSHGQGETEAFF	.	TRBD1	TRBV5-4	TRBJ1-1
TGCGCCAGCAGCCACGGGACTAGCGATCCCTACGAGCAGTACTTC	CASSHGTSDPYEQYF	once	TRBD2	TRBV5-1	TRBJ2-7
TGTGCCAGCAGCGACAGGGAGACCAACTATGGCTACACCTTC	CASSDRETNYGYTF	.	.	TRBV9	TRBJ1-2
TGTGCCAGCAGCGGGACAGGGGGCAACACTGAAGCTTTCTTT	CASSGTGGNTEAFF	.	TRBD1	TRBV7-9	TRBJ1-1